Sequencing of this TCR beta chain was carried out in a study of blood T cell repertoires in COVID-19 (dated by TCRdb to the early 2020s). In the study overall: Collaborator samples came from the United States, Italy and Spain and covered acute and convalescent phases of COVID-19. The material from the prospective study consisted of cDNA or gDNA derived from T cells, B-cell-depleted T cells, or PBMCs. Deeply sampled blood TCRbeta repertoires from subjects exposed to, actively infected with, or recovered from COVID-19 were included in the dataset. The repertoires were released in a freely available public database meant as a resource for research on the immune response to SARS-CoV-2. The samples were drawn from the first 160 participants of the ongoing ImmuneRACE study and from some 1,300 subjects provided by 6 global collaborators. A de-identified subject ID, COVID-19 status, age in years and sex were almost always included in the sample metadata. Where available, HLA class I and class II types were obtained from metadata supplied by the sample provider rather than from assay-based typing. Study-level results and caveats: The amount of clinical and demographic metadata varied by source and participant and was provided uncurated.

Relative to germline, V is missing 2 bases and J is missing 3 bases, with 0 bases of the junction outside any gene match. According to the germline V gene, CDR1 reads ENHRY and CDR2 reads SYGVKD. The CDR3 measures 14 amino acids from cysteine to phenylalanine. Only the CDR3 DNA stays, 42 bases, in frame from base 1. The collaborating institutions used their own protocols to collect whole blood in K2EDTA tubes. Collaborator samples were shipped for TCRbeta analysis as frozen whole blood, isolated PBMCs, or DNA extracted from either sample type. TCRbeta CDR3 regions were amplified from genomic DNA by means of the immunoSEQ Assay, a bias-controlled multiplex PCR. Per the source publication's procedure: The number of nucleated cells in each sample was estimated by amplification of reference gene primers within the assay. Sequence reads were collapsed and filtered to measure the absolute abundance of every unique TCRbeta CDR3 rearrangement. For each sample, productive Simpson clonality was calculated as the square root of Simpson's diversity index across productive rearrangements. Drawn from immuneACCESS, this table holds only the in-frame rearrangements with V and J called that TCRdb kept. Clones are partly lost; checked studies trace under half to an unresolved V gene and leave the rest unexplained. V and J calls and clone size come straight from that table; D and trimming were deduced from the DNA. The sample contains 130,000 or so clones, 80% to 90% of them found a single time. Approximately 27% of the sample rests with the top ten.

This clone appeared once. Its cognate antigen has yet to be identified. Base quality data are lacking; no much larger clone is found one base away. The V gene is TRBV10-3 and the J gene is TRBJ2-2, with 7 bases matching TRBD1. The TCR sequence derives from a man aged 65-85 years with active or convalescent COVID-19. Sample: peripheral blood. The nucleotides are TGTGCCATCAGTGAGACAGGGGACACCGGGGAGCTGTTTTTT. Translated, this gives CAISETGDTGELFF.